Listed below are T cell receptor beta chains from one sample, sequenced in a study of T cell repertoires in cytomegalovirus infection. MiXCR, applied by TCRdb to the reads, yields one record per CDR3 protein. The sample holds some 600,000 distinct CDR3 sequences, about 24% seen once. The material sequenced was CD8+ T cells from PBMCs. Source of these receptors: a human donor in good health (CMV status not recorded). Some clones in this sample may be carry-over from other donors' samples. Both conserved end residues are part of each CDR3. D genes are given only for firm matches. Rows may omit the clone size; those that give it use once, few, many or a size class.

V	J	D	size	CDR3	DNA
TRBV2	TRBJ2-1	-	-	CASSEIPGDSYNEQFF	TGTGCCAGCAGTGAAATTCCAGGAGACTCCTACAATGAGCAGTTCTTC
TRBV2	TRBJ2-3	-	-	CASNPGADTQYF	TGTGCCAGCAACCCGGGCGCAGATACGCAGTATTTT
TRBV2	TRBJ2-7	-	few	CADRDSSYEQYF	TGTGCAGATCGGGACTCCTCCTACGAGCAGTACTTC
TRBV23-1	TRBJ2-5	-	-	CARWTYDEETQYF	TGCGCCAGGTGGACCTACGATGAAGAGACCCAGTACTTC
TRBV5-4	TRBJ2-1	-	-	CASRPGPRSYNEQFF	TGTGCCAGCAGGCCGGGACCCCGATCCTACAATGAGCAGTTCTTC
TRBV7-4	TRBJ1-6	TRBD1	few	CASSTGTANSPLHF	TGTGCCAGCAGCACCGGGACAGCTAATTCACCCCTCCACTTT
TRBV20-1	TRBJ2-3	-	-	CSARDPPPDTQYF	TGCAGTGCTAGAGATCCCCCGCCAGATACGCAGTATTTT
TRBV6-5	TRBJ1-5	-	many	CASGTNQPQHF	TGTGCCAGCGGTACGAATCAGCCCCAGCATTTT
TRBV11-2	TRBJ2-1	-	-	CASSAPTSYNEQFF	TGTGCCAGCTCTGCACCGACCTCCTACAATGAGCAGTTCTTC
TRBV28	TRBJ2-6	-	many	CASTVTGFAPLSGANVLTF	TGTGCCAGCACGGTGACAGGATTTGCCCCCCTCTCTGGGGCCAACGTCCTGACTTTC
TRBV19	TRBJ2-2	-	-	CASIHLTNTGELFF	TGTGCCAGTATCCATCTTACGAACACCGGGGAGCTGTTTTTT
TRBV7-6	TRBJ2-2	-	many	CASSSRDPNTGELFF	TGTGCCAGCAGCTCCCGGGACCCTAACACCGGGGAGCTGTTTTTT
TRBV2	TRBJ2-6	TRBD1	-	CASRDRLTGGSGTNVLTF	TGTGCCAGCAGAGACCGACTGACAGGGGGCTCTGGGACCAACGTCCTGACTTTC
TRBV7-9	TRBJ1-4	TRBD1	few	CASNPKGTGSEKLFF	TGTGCCAGCAACCCTAAAGGGACAGGGAGCGAAAAACTGTTTTTT
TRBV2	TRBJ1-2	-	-	CASSEQAANYGYTF	TGTGCCAGCAGTGAACAGGCTGCTAACTATGGCTACACCTTC
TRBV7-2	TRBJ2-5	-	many	CASSLVASGAETQYF	TGTGCCAGCAGCTTAGTGGCTAGTGGGGCAGAGACCCAGTACTTC
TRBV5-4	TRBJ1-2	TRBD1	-	CASSSRDRFPNYGYTF	TGTGCCAGCAGCTCACGGGACAGGTTTCCTAACTATGGCTACACCTTC
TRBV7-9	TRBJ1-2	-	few	CAIIEQGYGYTF	TGTGCCATTATCGAACAGGGATATGGCTACACCTTC
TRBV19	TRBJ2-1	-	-	CASSMGGGNTYNEQFF	TGTGCCAGTAGTATGGGAGGGGGCAATACCTACAATGAGCAGTTCTTC
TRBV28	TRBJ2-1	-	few	CASSGGRINLNEQFF	TGTGCCAGCAGTGGGGGTCGAATAAATTTGAATGAGCAGTTCTTC
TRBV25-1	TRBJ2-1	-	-	CASSEGIAVLGEQFF	TGTGCCAGCAGTGAGGGAATAGCGGTCTTAGGGGAGCAGTTCTTC
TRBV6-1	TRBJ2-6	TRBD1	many	CASRLGQGPSLGANVLTF	TGTGCCAGCAGACTTGGACAGGGACCTTCCCTCGGGGCCAACGTCCTGACTTTC
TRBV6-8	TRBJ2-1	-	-	CASSVRDFLYNEQFF	TGTGCCAGCAGTGTCCGGGACTTCCTCTACAATGAGCAGTTCTTC
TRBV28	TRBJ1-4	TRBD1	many	CASRDRGTTNEKLFF	TGTGCCAGCAGGGACAGGGGGACCACTAATGAAAAACTGTTTTTT
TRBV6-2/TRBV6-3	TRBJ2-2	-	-	CASSPRFGELFF	TGTGCCAGCAGTCCCCGATTTGGGGAGCTGTTTTTT
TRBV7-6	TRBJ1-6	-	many	CASSFNLVSPLHF	TGTGCCAGCAGTTTCAACCTGGTTTCACCCCTCCACTTT
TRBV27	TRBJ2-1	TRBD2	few	CASSLGLAISEQFF	TGTGCCAGCAGTTTAGGACTAGCAATAAGTGAGCAGTTCTTC
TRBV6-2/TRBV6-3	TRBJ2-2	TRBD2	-	CASSPMTRLAWNTGELFF	TGTGCCAGCAGTCCCATGACCAGACTAGCATGGAACACCGGGGAGCTGTTTTTT